One sample yielded the 24 T cell receptor beta chains listed below, sequenced in a study of blood T cell repertoires in COVID-19. The assay was immunoSEQ multiplex PCR, and TCRdb's table has in-frame clones only and misses some. The repertoire holds 99,000 or so clones, roughly 80% seen once, with 26% in the top ten. The sequenced sample was peripheral blood. Receptors originate from a man aged 55 to 70 with acute or convalescent COVID-19.

The chain uses TRBV5-4 and TRBJ1-1, with TRBD1 matching 8 bases. CDR1 SGHNT and CDR2 YYREEE come from the germline V gene (reference sequence). The CDR3 has 14 amino acids. Trimming took 4 bases from V and 7 from J; bases not matched to a gene: 9. CDR3 DNA: TGTGCCAGCAGCCACTCTCAGGGGGCAGGTGAAGCTTTCTTT. It encodes CASSHSQGAGEAFF. The whole variable domain, remainder taken from reference TRBV5-4 and TRBJ1-1, is ETGVTQSPTHLIKTRGQQVTLRCSSQSGHNTVSWYQQALGQGPQFIFQYYREEENGRGNFPPRFSGLQFPNYSSELNVNALELDDSALYLCASSHSQGAGEAFFGQGTRLTVV.

The J gene is TRBJ2-1, the V gene TRBV19; D might be TRBD2 (6 bases). V was pared by 6 bases and J by 10 bases, with 13 bases between. The CDR3 runs to 12 residues. Per the germline V gene, CDR1 is LNHDA and CDR2 is SQIVND (reference sequence). The CDR3 DNA sequence: TGTGCCAGTAGCAATACCGGACTAGAGCAGTTCTTC. It specifies CASSNTGLEQFF. Using reference TRBV19 and TRBJ2-1 for the parts outside the CDR3, the full variable domain is DGGITQSPKYLFRKEGQNVTLSCEQNLNHDAMYWYRQDPGQGLRLIYYSQIVNDFQKGDIAEGYSVSREKKESFPLTVTSAQKNPTAFYLCASSNTGLEQFFGPGTRLTVL.

This chain links TRBV5-1 with TRBJ1-6; a weak D match, TRBD1 (6 bases). Trimming took 6 bases from V and 7 from J, leaving 8 bases between them. CDR1 is SGHRS, CDR2 YFSETQ, per germline. The CDR3 is 12 residues long. DNA of the CDR3: TGCGCCAGCACGACAGGAAATTCACCCCTCCACTTT. It yields the protein CASTTGNSPLHF. Full variable domain (remainder filled in from reference TRBV5-1 and TRBJ1-6): KAGVTQTPRYLIKTRGQQVTLSCSPISGHRSVSWYQQTPGQGLQFLFEYFSETQRNKGNFPGRFSGRQFSNSRSEMNVSTLELGDSALYLCASTTGNSPLHFGNGTRLTVT.

This clone was picked up a small number of times. The CDR3 region has the DNA TGTGCCAGCAGTTTATATGCACAGGGGCTAAATCAGCCCCAGCATTTT. Translation gives CASSLYAQGLNQPQHF. The chain couples TRBV28 to TRBJ1-5; 7 bases align to TRBD1. The CDR3 is 16 amino acids. Germline trimming cut 1 base from V and 4 bases from J; bases unmatched to any gene: 7. CDR1 and CDR2 from the germline V gene are MDHEN and SYDVKM. The whole variable domain, filled in from reference TRBV28 and TRBJ1-5, reads DVKVTQSSRYLVKRTGEKVFLECVQDMDHENMFWYRQDPGLGLRLIYFSYDVKMKEKGDIPEGYSVSREKKERFSLILESASTNQTSMYLCASSLYAQGLNQPQHFGDGTRLSIL.

J is TRBJ1-6 and V is TRBV7-6; TRBD1 might be the D (5 bases). Per the germline V gene, CDR1 is SGHVS and CDR2 is FNYEAQ. This CDR3 is built from 15 residues. V lost 5 bases, J lost 10 bases, and 18 bases lay in between. CDR3 DNA sequence: TGTGCCAGCAGCGTAGACAGCCAGAAGCTATCACCCCTCCACTTT. Amino acid sequence: CASSVDSQKLSPLHF.

A few counts support this clone. The chain links TRBV19 to TRBJ2-6; 12 bases are a match to TRBD2. This CDR3 is 18 amino acids long. Germline assignment: CDR1 LNHDA and CDR2 SQIVND (reference sequence). V lost 8 bases, J lost 0 bases, and 8 bases stayed unmatched. The CDR3 region has the DNA TGTGCCAGTGCCCCGGGACTAGCGGGTAGCTCTGGGGCCAACGTCCTGACTTTC. This translates into CASAPGLAGSSGANVLTF.

The V and J genes are TRBV21-1 and TRBJ1-5; TRBD1, the table's D call, lacks a check against the DNA. TRBV21-1 is flagged as a pseudogene. The CDR3 contains 17 residues. Here the CDR3 reads CASSRDPGTGVNQPQHF. CDR3 DNA sequence: TGTGCCAGCAGCAGAGACCCCGGGACAGGGGTCAATCAGCCCCAGCATTTT.

The rearrangement links TRBV4-1 to TRBJ1-2, with D perhaps matching TRBD1 (5 bases). CDR1 is MGHRA, CDR2 YSYEKL, per germline. Trimming cost V 4 bases and J 1 base, with 16 bases left between them. There are 16 residues in the CDR3. As DNA, the CDR3 is TGCGCCAGCAGCCCGTTCGGGGGAAGGAGTAACTATGGCTACACCTTC. Its protein is CASSPFGGRSNYGYTF.

This chain uses TRBV28 with TRBJ1-2; 10 bases map to TRBD1. CDR1 MDHEN and CDR2 SYDVKM come from the germline V gene. The junction had 8 bases not matched to a gene; V was cut back by 6 bases and J by 7 bases. The CDR3 contains 14 residues. The CDR3 spells CASRTGQGIAGYTF. CDR3 coding DNA: TGTGCCAGCAGGACGGGACAGGGGATCGCTGGCTACACCTTC.

The rearrangement uses TRBV19 and TRBJ2-5; D is perhaps TRBD2 (7 bases). Germline V lookup: CDR1 LNHDA, CDR2 SQIVND (reference sequence). Trimming removed 3 bases at V and 1 base at J, with 12 bases between. The CDR3 consists of 15 residues. CDR3 DNA: TGTGCCAGTAGTATTTCGGCGGGGGCCCAAGAGACCCAGTACTTC. Translation: CASSISAGAQETQYF.

This chain uses TRBV18 with TRBJ1-6; weak D call: TRBD1 (5 bases). Germline assignment: CDR1 KGHSH and CDR2 LQKENI. V lost 3 bases to trimming and J lost 9 bases, with 9 bases between them. The CDR3 has 13 amino acids. The CDR3 loop reads CASSPPGVSPLHF. CDR3 nucleotide sequence: TGTGCCAGCTCACCGCCGGGGGTTTCACCCCTCCACTTT.

The rearrangement uses TRBV19 and TRBJ1-5; D possibly corresponds to TRBD1 (6 bases). From germline, CDR1 is LNHDA and CDR2 SQIVND (reference sequence). This CDR3 has 14 residues. Trimming took off 5 bases at V and 1 base at J, with 9 bases between the two ends. The CDR3 reads CASSVGHSNQPQHF. The CDR3 DNA reads TGTGCCAGTAGTGTGGGACACAGCAATCAGCCCCAGCATTTT.

V is TRBV6-4 and J is TRBJ2-7; TRBD1 agrees at 8 bases. The CDR3 spans 13 residues. The J segment lost 7 bases and the V segment lost 3 bases, leaving 5 bases of the junction unmatched. The V gene's germline CDR1 is MRHNA and CDR2 SNTAGT. The CDR3: CASSDQGAREQYV. In DNA, the CDR3 is TGTGCCAGCAGTGATCAGGGGGCTCGGGAGCAGTACGTC.

V gene TRBV9 combines with J gene TRBJ1-3, with unresolved D. Trimming removed 0 bases from V and 0 bases from J, with 4 bases in between. Germline CDR1 and CDR2: SGDLS and YYNGEE. CDR3 length: 14 amino acids. DNA of the CDR3: TGTGCCAGCAGCGTAGATCACTCTGGAAACACCATATATTTT. It codes for CASSVDHSGNTIYF.

The CDR3 bases are TGTGCCAGCAGTTACATACAGGTCAATAGCAATCAGCCCCAGCATTTT. Protein sequence: CASSYIQVNSNQPQHF. The chain combines TRBV6-2 or TRBV6-3 with TRBJ1-5; perhaps TRBD1 as D (5 bases). There are 16 residues in the CDR3. Trimming removed 2 bases at V and 0 bases at J, with 11 bases between. Per germline, CDR1 MNHEY and CDR2 SVGEGT.

The chain combines TRBV3-1 (or the pseudogene TRBV3-2) with TRBJ1-3; D may be TRBD1 (6 bases). The V end was cut by 4 bases, the J end by 0 bases, with 13 bases between. Germline V gene lookup returns CDR1 LGHDT and CDR2 YNNKEL (reference sequence). The CDR3 contains 16 residues. CDR3 in DNA: TGTGCCAGCAGCCGGAGAACAGGGCTCTCTGGAAACACCATATATTTT. Amino acids: CASSRRTGLSGNTIYF.

The chain links TRBV5-6 to TRBJ2-7; D is possibly TRBD2 (6 bases). Trimming removed 1 base from V and 7 bases from J, with 18 bases in between. Germline V gene data show CDR1 as SGHDT and CDR2 as YYEEEE. The CDR3 runs 15 residues. CDR3 sequence (DNA): TGTGCCAGCAGCTTGAGGCGGGGCGCGCCTAGGGAGCAGTACTTC. It encodes CASSLRRGAPREQYF.

V usage is TRBV5-1 and J usage is TRBJ2-3, with D possibly being TRBD2 (6 bases). Germline assignment: CDR1 SGHRS and CDR2 YFSETQ. This CDR3 has 14 amino acids. V dropped 5 bases and J dropped 1 base, with 11 bases sitting between them. This CDR3 reads CASRLAMGTDTQYF. Here the CDR3 DNA reads TGCGCCAGCAGGCTAGCGATGGGCACAGATACGCAGTATTTT.

This rearrangement joins TRBV9 to TRBJ1-4, with TRBD1 matching over 7 bases. Germline CDR1 SGDLS, CDR2 YYNGEE. J lost 7 bases, V lost 3 bases, and 9 bases had no gene match. The CDR3 is 15 amino acids. The CDR3 region has the DNA TGTGCCAGCAGCGCGCAACCAGGGGGACGTGAAAAACTGTTTTTT. Translating it yields CASSAQPGGREKLFF. Complete variable domain (other parts from reference TRBV9 and TRBJ1-4): DSGVTQTPKHLITATGQRVTLRCSPRSGDLSVYWYQQSLDQGLQFLIQYYNGEERAKGNILERFSAQQFPDLHSELNLSSLELGDSALYFCASSAQPGGREKLFFGSGTQLSVL.

The V and J genes are TRBV9 and TRBJ1-5; a weak D match, TRBD1 (6 bases). In germline, CDR1 is SGDLS, CDR2 YYNGEE. The ends were cut back, 0 bases at V and 6 bases at J, with 10 bases in the middle. CDR3 size: 14 residues. CDR3 DNA: TGTGCCAGCAGCGTAGGGACACAGGGTCAGCCCCAGCATTTT. Amino acid sequence: CASSVGTQGQPQHF.

The chain's CDR3 is CASSPRTGVGDTQYF. The CDR3 nucleotides read TGTGCCAGTAGTCCCCGGACAGGGGTCGGGGATACGCAGTATTTT. The V gene is TRBV19, the J gene TRBJ2-3; 9 nucleotides line up with TRBD1. The junction had 9 bases not matched to a gene; V was cut back by 5 bases and J by 6 bases. The CDR3 has 15 amino acids. Per germline, CDR1 LNHDA and CDR2 SQIVND (reference sequence).

V is TRBV27 and J is TRBJ1-4; D might be TRBD1 (5 bases). CDR3 length: 15 amino acids. The germline V gene has CDR1 MNHEY and CDR2 SMNVEV (reference sequence). The V gene lost 0 bases and the J gene lost 4 bases, with 9 bases spanning the gap. The CDR3 loop reads CASSLSGLYNEKLFF. In DNA form, the CDR3 reads TGTGCCAGCAGTTTATCGGGACTGTATAATGAAAAACTGTTTTTT.

The chain has TRBV6-1 and TRBJ2-5; TRBD2 is a possible D gene (6 bases). CDR1 and CDR2 (germline): MNHNS, SASEGT. The CDR3 spans 15 residues. With 0 bases removed from V and 4 bases from J, the gap between germline ends came to 12 bases. The CDR3 loop is CASSEAFAGRETQYF. The CDR3 DNA reads TGTGCCAGCAGTGAAGCTTTCGCGGGAAGAGAGACCCAGTACTTC.

The chain recombines TRBV12-2 with TRBJ1-2; the D call of TRBD1 is as the table states it, not checked on the DNA. TRBV12-2 represents a pseudogene. This CDR3 has 17 amino acids. The CDR3 region is CASRYDRGRLDNYGYTF. The CDR3 DNA is TGTGCAAGTCGTTATGACAGGGGGCGCCTGGACAACTATGGCTACACCTTC.